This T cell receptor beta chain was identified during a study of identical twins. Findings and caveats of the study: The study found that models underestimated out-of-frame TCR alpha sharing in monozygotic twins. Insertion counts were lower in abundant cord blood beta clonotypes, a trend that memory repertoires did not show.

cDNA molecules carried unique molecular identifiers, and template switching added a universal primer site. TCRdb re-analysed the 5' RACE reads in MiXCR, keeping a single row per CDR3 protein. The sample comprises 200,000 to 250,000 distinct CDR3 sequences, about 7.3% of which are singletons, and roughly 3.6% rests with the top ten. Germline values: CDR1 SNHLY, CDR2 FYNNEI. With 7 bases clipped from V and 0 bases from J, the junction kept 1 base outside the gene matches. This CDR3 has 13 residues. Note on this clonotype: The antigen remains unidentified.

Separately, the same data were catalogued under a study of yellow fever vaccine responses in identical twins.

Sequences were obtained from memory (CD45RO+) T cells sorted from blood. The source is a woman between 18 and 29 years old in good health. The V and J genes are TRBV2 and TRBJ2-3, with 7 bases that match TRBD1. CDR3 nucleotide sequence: TGTGCCAGCAACAGGGGAAGCACAGATACGCAGTATTTT. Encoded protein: CASNRGSTDTQYF.